The source of this T cell receptor beta chain is a study of blood T cell repertoires in COVID-19. For the study at large: Researchers got acute and convalescent COVID-19 samples from the United States, Italy and Spain.

Germline assignment: CDR1 MDHEN and CDR2 SYDVKM. V lost 3 bases and J lost 8, with 8 bases in between. The CDR3 has 12 amino acids. Per the study methods: Amplifying reference gene primers gave estimates of nucleated cell counts. This table comes from immunoSEQ multiplex PCR, and its TCRdb copy is limited to in-frame clones, with some not included. That table supplies the V and J calls and clone size; D and trimming were determined from the DNA. The sample carries under 300,000 clones, roughly nine tenths recorded once. The receptor comes from a middle-aged woman who had recovered from COVID-19. J is TRBJ2-1 and V is TRBV28; D is ambiguous. Sequences were obtained from peripheral blood. The CDR3 DNA is TGTGCCAGCAGTTTGGCTAGGTATGAGCAGTTCTTC. Translating it yields CASSLARYEQFF.